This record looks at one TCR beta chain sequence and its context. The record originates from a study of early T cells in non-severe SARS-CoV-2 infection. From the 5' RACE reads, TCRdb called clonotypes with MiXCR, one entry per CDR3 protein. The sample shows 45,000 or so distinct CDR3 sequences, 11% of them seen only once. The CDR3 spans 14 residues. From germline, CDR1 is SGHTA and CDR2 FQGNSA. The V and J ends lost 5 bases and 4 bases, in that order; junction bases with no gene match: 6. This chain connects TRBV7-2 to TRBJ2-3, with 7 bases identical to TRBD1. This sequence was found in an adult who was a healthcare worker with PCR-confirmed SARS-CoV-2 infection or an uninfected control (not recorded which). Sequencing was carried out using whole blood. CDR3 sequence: CASSADRAADTQYF. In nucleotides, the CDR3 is TGTGCCAGCAGCGCCGACAGGGCGGCAGATACGCAGTATTTT.